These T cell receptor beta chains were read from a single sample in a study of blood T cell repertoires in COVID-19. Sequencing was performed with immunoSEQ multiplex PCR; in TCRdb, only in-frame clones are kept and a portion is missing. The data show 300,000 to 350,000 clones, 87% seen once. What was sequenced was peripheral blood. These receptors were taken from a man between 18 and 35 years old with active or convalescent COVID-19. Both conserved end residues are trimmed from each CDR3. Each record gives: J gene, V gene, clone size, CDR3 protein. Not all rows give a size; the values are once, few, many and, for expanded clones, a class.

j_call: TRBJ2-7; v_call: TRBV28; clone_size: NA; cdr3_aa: ASSYPGHESPYEQY
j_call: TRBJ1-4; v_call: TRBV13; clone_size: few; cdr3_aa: ASSLDRGSTEKLF
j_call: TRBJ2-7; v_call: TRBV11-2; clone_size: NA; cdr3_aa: ASSRDARTSKVQY
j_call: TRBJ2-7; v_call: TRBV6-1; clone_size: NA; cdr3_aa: ASSEIMFGQGGDEQY
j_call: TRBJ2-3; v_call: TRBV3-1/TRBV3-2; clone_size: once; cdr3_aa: ASSQDSRLAGPDTQY
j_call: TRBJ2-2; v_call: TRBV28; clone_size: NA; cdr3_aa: ASSLSTFNTGELF
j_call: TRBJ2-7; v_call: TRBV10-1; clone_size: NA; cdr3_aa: ASSESGTSGRYEQY
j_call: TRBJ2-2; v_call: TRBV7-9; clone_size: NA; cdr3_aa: ASSIGQGAYTGELF
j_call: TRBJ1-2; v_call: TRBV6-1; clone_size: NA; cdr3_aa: ASGDREDDYGYT
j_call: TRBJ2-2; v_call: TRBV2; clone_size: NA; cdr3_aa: ASRGGNSHTGELF
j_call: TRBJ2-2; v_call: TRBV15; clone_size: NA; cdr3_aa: ATSRDLLAGINTGELF